Shown below are 13 T cell receptor beta chains from a single sample sequenced in a study of tumor-infiltrating lymphocytes in primary liver carcinoma. Total RNA (roughly 0.45 ug) served as template for TCR beta cDNA synthesis primed by a constant-region primer. TCR beta libraries came from three nested multiplex PCR rounds using slightly modified ARM-PCR. Primers for the first two PCR rounds were TRBV1-TRBV30 forward primers and a C-beta reverse primer (approximately 10 cycles per round). TCRdb fed the multiplex PCR reads into MiXCR, producing one record per CDR3 protein. The repertoire holds around 56,000 distinct CDR3 sequences, over 65% seen once, with 55% to 70% in the top ten. For each extraction, RNA and DNA were obtained together from about 19-30 mg of unsorted bulk tissue. Sequencing was performed on liver tumor tissue from sampling region 2. Subset reported: tumor region T2, inferior pole. Receptor source: a man aged 35 to 55 with primary liver carcinoma and hepatitis B virus infection.

Remarks on this clonotype: A much larger clone lies one base from this, so it may be a read error. This chain uses TRBV11-2 with TRBJ2-5; D perhaps matches TRBD2 (5 bases). Germline V gene data show CDR1 as SGHAT and CDR2 as FQNNGV. The CDR3 has 15 amino acids. The CDR3 bases are TGTGTCAGCAGTCGTTGGACTGGTCCCGCGGAGACCCAGTACTTC. It codes for CVSSRWTGPAETQYF.

About this clonotype: Compared with germline, one end of the junction differs, possibly owing to a read error. The CDR3, as DNA: TGTGCCAGCGGTGACCCCGGGACAGGGGGCAGCTACACCTTC. The encoded protein is CASGDPGTGGSYTF. The chain employs TRBV6-1 and TRBJ1-2; 12 bases match TRBD1. This CDR3 has 14 amino acids. Germline CDR1 MNHNS, CDR2 SASEGT.

This clonotype has just a few counts. A clone one base away is much larger, so this may be a read error. The chain employs TRBV7-9 and TRBJ2-7, with D unclear. Germline CDR1 is SEHNR and CDR2 is FQNEAQ (reference sequence). Between the trimmed V and J ends, which lost 4 bases and 3 bases, there was a span of 4 bases. This CDR3 is built from 11 residues. CDR3 sequence (DNA): TGTGCCAGCAGCTGGGACTACGAGCAGTACTTC. Its translation is CASSWDYEQYF.

The chain has TRBV6-1 and TRBJ2-2; D possibly matches TRBD1 or TRBD2 (6 bases each). Trimming left V 6 bases short and J 5 bases short, with 16 bases between. The CDR3 contains 15 residues. Germline CDR1 and CDR2: MNHNS and SASEGT. CDR3 loop: CASRSGGAGTGELFF. CDR3 sequence (DNA): TGTGCCAGCAGGTCCGGGGGCGCGGGTACCGGGGAGCTGTTTTTT.

As to this clonotype: Here the CDR3 omits its conserved ending phenylalanine or tryptophan, so a read error is the likely source. The chain carries TRBV4-3 and TRBJ2-5; 7 nucleotides line up with TRBD2. There are 16 residues in the CDR3. J lost 4 bases, V lost 1 base, and 9 bases had no gene match. The germline V gene encodes CDR1 LGHNA and CDR2 YSLEER. The CDR3 DNA sequence: TGCGCCAGCAGCCAAGGAGTAGCGGGTGGAGGAGAGACCCAGTACTAC. It is translated as CASSQGVAGGGETQYY.

As regards this clonotype: One junction end disagrees with the germline gene, perhaps due to a read error. The V and J genes are TRBV24-1 and TRBJ2-1; TRBD2 might be the D (5 bases). The CDR3 covers 15 residues. Germline values: CDR1 KGHDR, CDR2 SFDVKD. The CDR3 DNA reads as TGTGTCACCAGTGATTTGCTAGCACCTTACAATGAGCAGTTCTTC. This codes for CVTSDLLAPYNEQFF.

With regard to this clonotype: One junction end does not reproduce the germline sequence, and a read error may be involved. V usage is TRBV5-5 and J usage is TRBJ2-7, with D possibly called TRBD1 or TRBD2 (7 bases each). The CDR3 is made up of 17 amino acids. Germline loops: CDR1 SGHKS, CDR2 YYEKEE (reference sequence). Here the CDR3 reads CASSLTGQPSGAYEQCF. In DNA form, the CDR3 reads TGTGCCAGCAGCCTTACGGGACAGCCGAGCGGGGCCTACGAACAGTGCTTC.

As concerns this clonotype: It is likely a read error, because the conserved phenylalanine at the end of the CDR3 is missing. The V gene is TRBV29-1, the J gene TRBJ2-1; 14 bases align to TRBD2. CDR3 length: 15 amino acids. CDR1 and CDR2 (germline): SQVTM, ANQGSEA. V lost 4 bases, J lost 3 bases, and 2 bases stayed unmatched. The CDR3 loop is CSVGLAGGFYNEQFL. The CDR3 nucleotides read TGCAGCGTTGGACTAGCGGGGGGGTTCTACAATGAGCAGTTCCTC.

For this clonotype: Since a much larger clone is just one base distant, this may be a read error. V gene TRBV5-6 combines with J gene TRBJ2-7; TRBD2 might be the D (5 bases). Germline V gene data show CDR1 as SGHDT and CDR2 as YYEEEE. The CDR3 has 13 amino acids. The CDR3 nucleotides read TGTGCCAGCAGCCATGACGGCGGTCGGGGATTATCCTTC. Protein: CASSHDGGRGLSF.

The J gene is TRBJ1-6, the V gene TRBV10-2, with a weak D call TRBD1 (6 bases). From germline, CDR1 is WSHSY and CDR2 SAAADI. This CDR3 spans 12 amino acids. Trimming left V 6 bases short and J 6 bases short, with 6 bases between. The DNA for the CDR3 is TGCGCCAGCAGGGACAGTAATTCACCCCTCCACTTT. Translated: CASRDSNSPLHF.

This clonotype turned up a few times. The rearrangement uses TRBV6-1 and TRBJ2-5; 8 positions match TRBD1. The CDR3 runs to 17 residues. Germline loops: CDR1 MNHNS, CDR2 SASEGT. Trimming at V came to 3 bases and at J to 5 bases, leaving 14 bases not matched to a gene. The DNA for the CDR3 is TGTGCCAGCAGTGAGTACGACCCCGGACAGGGTCGTGAGACCCAGTACTTC. Translating it yields CASSEYDPGQGRETQYF.

This clonotype came up a few times. This rearrangement joins TRBV4-3 to TRBJ2-1, with 8 positions matching TRBD1. Trimming cost V 2 bases and J 8 bases; bases outside gene matches: 8. The CDR3 extends over 15 amino acids. Germline V gives CDR1 LGHNA, CDR2 YSLEER. CDR3 in DNA: TGCGCCAGCAGCCAATTTCAGGGGGCTAGCGATGAGCAGTTCTTC. Amino acid sequence: CASSQFQGASDEQFF.

This clonotype was observed many times. The rearrangement joins TRBV4-3 to TRBJ1-2, with a tentative D call TRBD1 (6 bases). The CDR3 is 15 residues long. Per germline, CDR1 LGHNA and CDR2 YSLEER. Trimming pared 0 bases from V and 6 bases from J, leaving 14 bases between. The CDR3 DNA reads as TGCGCCAGCAGCCAAGATACGCGGGGGCCTCATGGCTACACCTTC. Residues: CASSQDTRGPHGYTF.